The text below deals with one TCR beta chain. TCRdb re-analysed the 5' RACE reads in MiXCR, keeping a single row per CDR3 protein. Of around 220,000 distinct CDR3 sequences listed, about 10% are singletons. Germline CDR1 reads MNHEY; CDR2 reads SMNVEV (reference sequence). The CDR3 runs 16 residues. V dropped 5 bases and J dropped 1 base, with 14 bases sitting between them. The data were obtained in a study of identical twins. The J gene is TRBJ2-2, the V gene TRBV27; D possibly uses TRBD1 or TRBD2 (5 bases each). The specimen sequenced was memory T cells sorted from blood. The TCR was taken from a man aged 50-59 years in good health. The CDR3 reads CASSPPGRKNTGELFF. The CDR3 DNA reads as TGTGCCAGCAGTCCGCCGGGACGGAAGAACACCGGGGAGCTGTTTTTT.